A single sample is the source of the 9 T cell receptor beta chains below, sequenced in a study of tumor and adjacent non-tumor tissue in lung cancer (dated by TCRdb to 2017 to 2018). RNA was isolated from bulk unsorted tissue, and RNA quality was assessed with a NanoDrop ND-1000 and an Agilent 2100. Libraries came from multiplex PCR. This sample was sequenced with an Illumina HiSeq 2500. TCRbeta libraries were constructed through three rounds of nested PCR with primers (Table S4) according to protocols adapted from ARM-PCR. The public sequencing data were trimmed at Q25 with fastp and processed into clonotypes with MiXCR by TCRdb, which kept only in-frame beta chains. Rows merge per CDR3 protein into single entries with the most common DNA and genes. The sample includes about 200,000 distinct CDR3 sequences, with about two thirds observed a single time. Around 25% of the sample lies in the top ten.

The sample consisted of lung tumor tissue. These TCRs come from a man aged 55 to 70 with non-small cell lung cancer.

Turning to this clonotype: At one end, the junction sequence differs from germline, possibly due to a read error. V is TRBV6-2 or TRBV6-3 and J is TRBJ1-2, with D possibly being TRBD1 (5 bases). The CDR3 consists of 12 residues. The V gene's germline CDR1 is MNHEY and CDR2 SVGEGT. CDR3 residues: CASSMRGRGYAF. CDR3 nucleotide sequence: TGTGCCAGCAGTATGAGGGGTAGGGGCTACGCCTTC.

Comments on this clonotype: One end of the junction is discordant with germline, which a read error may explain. CDR3 region: CATSRTNNEEFF. CDR3 sequence (DNA): TGTGCCACTAGTCGGACGAACAATGAGGAGTTCTTC. The V gene is TRBV6-5, the J gene TRBJ2-1; D is undetermined. The length of the CDR3 is 12 residues. The germline V gene has CDR1 MNHEY and CDR2 SVGAGI.

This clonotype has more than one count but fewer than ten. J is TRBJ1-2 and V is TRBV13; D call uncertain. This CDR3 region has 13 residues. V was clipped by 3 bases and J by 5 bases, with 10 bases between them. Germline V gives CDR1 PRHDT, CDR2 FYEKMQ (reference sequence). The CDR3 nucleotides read TGTGCCAGCAGCTTGAACTTGGAGTATGGCTACACCTTC. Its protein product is CASSLNLEYGYTF. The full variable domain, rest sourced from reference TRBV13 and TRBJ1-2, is AAGVIQSPRHLIKEKRETATLKCYPIPRHDTVYWYQQGPGQDPQFLISFYEKMQSDKGSIPDRFSAQQFSDYHSELNMSSLELGDSALYFCASSLNLEYGYTFGSGTRLTVV.

The CDR3 sequence: CAGSYASGGSRDTQYF. The CDR3 DNA reads as TGTGCAGGCAGTTACGCGAGCGGGGGGTCGCGAGATACGCAGTATTTT. The rearrangement uses TRBV6-5 and TRBJ2-3, with 9 nucleotides matching TRBD2. The CDR3 runs to 16 residues. CDR1 and CDR2 from the germline V gene are MNHEY and SVGAGI.

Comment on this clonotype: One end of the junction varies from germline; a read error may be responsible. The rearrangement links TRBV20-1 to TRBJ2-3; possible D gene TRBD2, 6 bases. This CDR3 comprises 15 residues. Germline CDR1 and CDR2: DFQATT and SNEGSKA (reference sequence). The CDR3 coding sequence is TGCAGTACTAGAGATGCGGGGCTTAGCATAGATACGCAGTATTTT. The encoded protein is CSTRDAGLSIDTQYF.

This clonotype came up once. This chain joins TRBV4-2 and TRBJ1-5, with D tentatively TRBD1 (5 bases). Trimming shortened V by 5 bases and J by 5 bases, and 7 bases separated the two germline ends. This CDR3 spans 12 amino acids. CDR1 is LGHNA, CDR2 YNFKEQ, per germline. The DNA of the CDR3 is TGTGCCAGCAGCGAAGGGGATCAGCCCCAGCATTTT. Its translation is CASSEGDQPQHF.

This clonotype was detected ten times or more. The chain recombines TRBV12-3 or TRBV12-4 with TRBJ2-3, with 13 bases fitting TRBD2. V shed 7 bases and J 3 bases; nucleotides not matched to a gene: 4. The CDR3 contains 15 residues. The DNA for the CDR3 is TGTGCCAGCACGGGACTAGCGGGACTGACAGATACGCAGTATTTT. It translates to CASTGLAGLTDTQYF.

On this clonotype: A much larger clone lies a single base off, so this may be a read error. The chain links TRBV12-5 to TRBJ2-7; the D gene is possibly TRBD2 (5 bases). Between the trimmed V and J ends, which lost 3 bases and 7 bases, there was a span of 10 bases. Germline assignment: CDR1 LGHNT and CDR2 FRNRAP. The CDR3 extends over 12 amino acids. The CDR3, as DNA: TGTGCTAGTGGTTTCCCCTGGGAGGAGCAGTACTTC. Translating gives CASGFPWEEQYF. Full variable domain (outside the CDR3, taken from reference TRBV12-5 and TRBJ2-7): DARVTQTPRHKVTEMGQEVTMRCQPILGHNTVFWYRQTMMQGLELLAYFRNRAPLDDSGMPKDRFSAEMPDATLATLKIQPSEPRDSAVYFCASGFPWEEQYFGPGTRLTVT.

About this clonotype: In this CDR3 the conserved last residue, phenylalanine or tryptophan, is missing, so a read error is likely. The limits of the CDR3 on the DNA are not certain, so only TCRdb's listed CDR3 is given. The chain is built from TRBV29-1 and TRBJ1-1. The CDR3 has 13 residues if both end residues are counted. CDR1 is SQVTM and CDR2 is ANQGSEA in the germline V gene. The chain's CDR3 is CSVAVGPDTEAFS.